These 17 T cell receptor beta chains originate from one sample sequenced in a study of long-term antiretroviral therapy in people with HIV. The immunoSEQ assay was v3.0, run at survey level. Profiling relied on immunoSEQ multiplex PCR, and the TCRdb table lists in-frame clones only, not all of them. The sample consists of just over 15,000 clones, about 80% of them appearing once. The sample here was unsorted PBMCs, taken just before starting antiretroviral therapy. Every receptor here comes from a man aged 35 to 55 with HIV.

The sample holds a few counts of this clone. The chain combines TRBV5-1 with TRBJ1-2, with a possible D match to TRBD1 (5 bases). Trimming removed 3 bases at V and 7 bases at J, with 10 bases between. Germline-derived CDR1 and CDR2 are SGHRS and YFSETQ. The CDR3 consists of 12 residues. CDR3: CASSYDRTGYTF. As DNA, the CDR3 is TGCGCCAGCAGCTACGACAGAACTGGCTACACCTTC.

CDR3 sequence: CASSLGYSYEQYF. The CDR3 nucleotides read TGTGCCAGCAGCCTGGGGTACTCCTACGAGCAGTACTTC. The V and J genes are TRBV4-2 and TRBJ2-7; D not resolved. V was shortened by 4 bases and J by 0 bases, with 7 bases between the two germline ends. This CDR3 is built from 13 residues. Per the germline V gene, CDR1 is LGHNA and CDR2 is YNFKEQ.

The CDR3: CASSTTSGVGNEQFF. CDR3 DNA: TGTGCCAGCAGTACTACAAGCGGGGTAGGCAATGAGCAGTTCTTC. The rearrangement joins TRBV2 to TRBJ2-1, with TRBD2 matching over 7 bases. Trimming cost V 5 bases and J 6 bases; bases outside gene matches: 10. The CDR3 length is 15 residues. CDR1 is SNHLY, CDR2 FYNNEI, per germline.

The V and J genes are TRBV7-9 and TRBJ2-5, with 9 bases identical to TRBD1. In germline, CDR1 is SEHNR, CDR2 FQNEAQ (reference sequence). There are 16 residues in the CDR3. The V gene end was trimmed by 4 bases and the J gene end by 6 bases; junction bases not matched to a gene: 12. CDR3 loop: CASSSPPGQGHQTQYF. Written as DNA, the CDR3 is TGTGCCAGCAGCTCCCCCCCGGGACAGGGCCACCAGACCCAGTACTTC.

Concerning this clone: A far larger clone is one base from this, pointing to a likely read error. This chain links TRBV10-3 with TRBJ1-2; no clear D gene. There are 14 residues in the CDR3. V was cut by 0 bases and J by 4 bases, with 9 bases left in between. The germline V gene encodes CDR1 ENHRY and CDR2 SYGVKD. The DNA for the CDR3 is TGTGCCATCAGTGAGTCCCATGACGGCTATGGCTACACCTTC. It codes for CAISESHDGYGYTF.

The chain recombines TRBV6-1 with TRBJ2-6; D gene unclear. The CDR3 sequence is 15 residues long. Germline CDR1 MNHNS, CDR2 SASEGT. Between the trimmed V and J ends, which lost 6 bases and 3 bases, there was a span of 12 bases. The CDR3 region has the DNA TGTGCCAGCAGCATGGCCGCCGGTGGGGCCAACGTCCTGACTTTC. Protein: CASSMAAGGANVLTF.

The V call is TRBV12-1, the J call TRBJ2-5; TRBD2, the table's D call, lacks a check against the DNA. TRBV12-1 is described as a pseudogene. The CDR3 sequence is 23 residues long. This CDR3 reads CASSFVPTSGDGAAKRGQETQYF. The CDR3 DNA reads as TGTGCCAGCAGCTTTGTTCCGACTAGCGGGGACGGCGCGGCCAAAAGGGGCCAAGAGACCCAGTACTTC.

The chain recombines TRBV19 with TRBJ1-5; no clear D. The CDR3 runs 15 residues. In germline, CDR1 is LNHDA, CDR2 SQIVND (reference sequence). V shed 3 bases and J shed 2 bases, with 11 bases lying between them. The CDR3 region has the DNA TGTGCCAGTAGTATGAATATGAATGGCAATCAGCCCCAGCATTTT. Translation: CASSMNMNGNQPQHF.

V is TRBV7-8 and J is TRBJ2-1; 7 positions agree with TRBD1. The V segment lost 0 bases and the J segment 6 bases; nucleotides outside the gene matches: 2. The germline V gene has CDR1 SGHVS and CDR2 FQNEAQ. CDR3 length equals 14 residues. The DNA for the CDR3 is TGTGCCAGCAGCTTAGCGGGACAGATCAATGAGCAGTTCTTC. This sequence encodes CASSLAGQINEQFF.

In its sample, this clone was seen a few times. V and J are TRBV18 and TRBJ1-5, with D tentatively TRBD1 (5 bases). Trimming stripped 6 bases from V and 2 bases from J, with 14 bases between. The CDR3 is 15 residues long. Germline values: CDR1 KGHSH, CDR2 LQKENI. The CDR3 sequence is CASSLRGGGNQPQHF. CDR3 bases: TGTGCCAGCTCGCTCCGGGGAGGGGGCAATCAGCCCCAGCATTTT.

The chain links TRBV13 to TRBJ2-7; TRBD1 aligns across 7 bases. CDR3 length: 15 amino acids. CDR1 and CDR2 from the germline V gene are PRHDT and FYEKMQ (reference sequence). With V trimmed by 5 bases and J by 0 bases, 7 bases remained unmatched. The CDR3 sequence: CASSPRTGSSYEQYF. The CDR3 DNA reads TGTGCCAGCAGCCCGAGGACAGGTAGCTCCTACGAGCAGTACTTC.

This chain uses TRBV7-2 with TRBJ1-2; a weak D match, TRBD1 (5 bases). The V gene's germline CDR1 is SGHTA and CDR2 FQGNSA. The CDR3 extends over 13 amino acids. V lost 3 bases to trimming and J lost 8 bases, with 13 bases between them. The DNA of the CDR3 is TGTGCCAGCAGCTTGGGACTCGACGGGGGCTACACCTTC. This codes for CASSLGLDGGYTF.

This clone was seen more than once but under ten times. The CDR3: CSVQPGQLNYGYTF. The CDR3 region has the DNA TGCAGCGTCCAACCCGGACAACTTAACTATGGCTACACCTTC. V is TRBV29-1 and J is TRBJ1-2, with D possibly TRBD1 on 5 matching bases. The germline V gene has CDR1 SQVTM and CDR2 ANQGSEA. The germline V and J ends were trimmed by 6 bases and 1 base, with 15 bases remaining between them. This CDR3 is 14 amino acids long.

The chain links TRBV6-1 to TRBJ1-6; no clear D. Trimming shortened V by 7 bases and J by 10 bases, and 20 bases separated the two germline ends. The germline gives CDR1 MNHNS, CDR2 SASEGT. CDR3 length equals 15 residues. In DNA form, the CDR3 reads TGTGCCAGCACGCCAACGGTAGTAGGTGGGTCACCCCTCCACTTT. As protein: CASTPTVVGGSPLHF.

V is TRBV10-2 and J is TRBJ2-3, with 7 bases identical to TRBD2. Trimming removed 6 bases from V and 3 bases from J; junction bases left unmatched: 3. Germline V gene lookup returns CDR1 WSHSY and CDR2 SAAADI. The length of the CDR3 is 13 residues. CDR3 nucleotide sequence: TGCGCCAGCAGCGCGGGAGCGACAGATACGCAGTATTTT. It encodes CASSAGATDTQYF.

The rearrangement links TRBV28 to TRBJ1-5; D may be TRBD1 (5 bases). Per the germline V gene, CDR1 is MDHEN and CDR2 is SYDVKM. Deletions cut 7 bases from V and 4 bases from J, with 17 bases between. The CDR3 totals 15 residues. Here the CDR3 DNA reads TGTGCCAGCATCCTGCAGGGTTCGTGGAATCAGCCCCAGCATTTT. As protein: CASILQGSWNQPQHF. Complete variable domain (other parts from reference TRBV28 and TRBJ1-5): DVKVTQSSRYLVKRTGEKVFLECVQDMDHENMFWYRQDPGLGLRLIYFSYDVKMKEKGDIPEGYSVSREKKERFSLILESASTNQTSMYLCASILQGSWNQPQHFGDGTRLSIL.

This clone was detected only a few times. This chain connects TRBV20-1 to TRBJ1-2, with D uncertain. Germline CDR1 DFQATT, CDR2 SNEGSKA (reference sequence). CDR3 length: 11 amino acids. V was shortened by 3 bases and J by 8 bases, with 10 bases between the two germline ends. The CDR3 nucleotides read TGCAGTGCTAGTGGTCCGGGGGGCTACACCTTC. Its protein is CSASGPGGYTF.